Here is one T cell receptor (beta chain) with its context. Its antigen remains unknown. The source of the sample is a study of cytomegalovirus exposure and HLA in healthy donors. Study-wide findings and caveats: Per a later analysis, HLA-associated TCR beta chains showed more clonal expansion than other, equally common TCR beta chains. Specificity for CMV antigens was confirmed in vitro for a few of the CMV-associated chains. In a later analysis, parvovirus B19, influenza, CMV and Epstein-Barr virus appeared linked to several top co-occurrence clusters.

Vbeta (60) and Jbeta (13) primers were used in the PCR. Assay: immunoSEQ multiplex PCR; the TCRdb copy retains only in-frame clones and omits some. The sample carries 130,000 to 150,000 clones, more than 75% recorded once. Trimming removed 4 bases at V and 8 bases at J, with 12 bases between. This CDR3 comprises 13 residues. Germline assignment: CDR1 SGHRS and CDR2 YFSETQ. The chain combines TRBV5-1 with TRBJ1-4, with a weak D call TRBD1 (5 bases). This TCR came from a female donor in good health and CMV-seronegative. Source material: PBMCs. The CDR3 loop reads CASSQGQEEKLFF. Written as DNA, the CDR3 is TGCGCCAGCAGCCAGGGCCAGGAGGAAAAACTGTTTTTT.